The TCR beta chain described here comes from a study of monozygotic twins with inflammatory bowel disease. Points from the study as a whole: Whether twins were concordant or discordant made no difference to repertoire similarity, possibly from limited power. Researchers were unable to tell different T cell subtypes apart. Results did not support any single strong IBD-associated signal or clonotype.

Per sample, reverse transcription was split into eight reactions. TCRdb re-called the 5' RACE reads and shows each CDR3 protein once, DNA omitted. The table counts over 110,000 distinct CDR3 sequences; roughly 2.5% lies in the top ten. For this clonotype: The antigen is unknown.

In germline, CDR1 is SGHVS, CDR2 FNYEAQ. CDR3 size: 16 residues. This rearrangement joins TRBV7-6 to TRBJ1-6; no DNA is available, so the TRBD1 call from TCRdb remains unchecked. Sequencing was done on a sample of blood. The sequence came from a human donor with ulcerative colitis or Crohn's disease, or a healthy co-twin of an affected twin (not recorded which). The CDR3 is CASSKAPGVGDSPLHF.